These 11 T cell receptor beta chains share one sample of origin, sequenced in a study of T-cell reconstitution after alpha-beta-depleted transplantation in children. The TCRbeta library was prepared with unique molecular identifiers. TCRdb processed the PCR reads anew with MiXCR; each CDR3 protein has one entry. The sample holds 600,000 to 700,000 distinct CDR3 sequences, over 15% seen once. The sequences come from PBMCs from the stem cell graft donor, collected from the stem cell graft. The receptors were gathered from a human donor who donated a stem cell graft to a child with acute myeloid leukemia.

This clonotype has only a few counts. This chain connects TRBV9 to TRBJ2-5; D is undetermined. Germline V CDR1 and CDR2: SGDLS, YYNGEE. Between the trimmed V and J ends, which lost 4 bases and 4 bases, there was a span of 11 bases. The CDR3 runs 13 residues. The CDR3: CASSTRTSETQYF. CDR3 DNA sequence: TGTGCCAGCAGCACCCGGACGTCAGAGACCCAGTACTTC.

This clonotype was seen ten or more times. The rearrangement joins TRBV7-9 to TRBJ1-5, with 7 bases aligning to TRBD1. This CDR3 is built from 16 residues. From germline, CDR1 is SEHNR and CDR2 FQNEAQ (reference sequence). The trim removed 0 bases at V and 5 bases at J, leaving 7 bases unmatched. The CDR3 loop reads CASSLATGQPHQPQHF. CDR3 coding DNA: TGTGCCAGCAGCTTAGCGACAGGGCAACCTCATCAGCCCCAGCATTTT.

This clonotype was recorded a few times. The V call is TRBV5-6, the J call TRBJ1-2; perhaps TRBD1 as D (5 bases). Germline assignment: CDR1 SGHDT and CDR2 YYEEEE. The CDR3 runs to 15 residues. Trimming removed 6 bases from V and 4 bases from J, with 19 bases in between. The CDR3 loop is CASTEYPGRTYGYTF. CDR3 bases: TGTGCCAGCACCGAATATCCGGGACGGACCTATGGCTACACCTTC.

This clonotype was detected ten times or more. The chain recombines TRBV20-1 with TRBJ2-1; D gene ambiguous. The germline V gene encodes CDR1 DFQATT and CDR2 SNEGSKA (reference sequence). V was pared by 1 base and J by 6 bases, with 10 bases between. The CDR3 contains 13 residues. CDR3 sequence reads: CSARAGPLNEQFF. DNA of the CDR3: TGCAGTGCTAGAGCGGGTCCCCTCAATGAGCAGTTCTTC.

The J gene is TRBJ2-7, the V gene TRBV12-3 or TRBV12-4, with D maybe TRBD1 (5 bases). This CDR3 contains 14 residues. V dropped 5 bases and J dropped 3 bases, with 14 bases sitting between them. The CDR3, as DNA: TGTGCCAGCAGTACCCACTCCCAGGGCTACGAGCAGTACTTC. Encoded protein: CASSTHSQGYEQYF.

The rearrangement joins TRBV27 to TRBJ2-3; 8 positions agree with TRBD2. V gave up 9 bases and J gave up 5 bases; unmatched junction bases: 10. Germline CDR1 reads MNHEY; CDR2 reads SMNVEV (reference sequence). The CDR3 spans 14 residues. The CDR3 protein is CASYSGAVKDTQYF. The CDR3 bases are TGTGCCAGTTATAGCGGGGCAGTTAAAGATACGCAGTATTTT.

CDR3 protein: CASSLDRVNEQYV. The DNA of the CDR3 is TGTGCCAGCAGCTTGGACAGGGTCAACGAGCAGTACGTC. J is TRBJ2-7 and V is TRBV5-5, with D possibly being TRBD1 (6 bases). V lost 0 bases, J lost 5 bases, and 9 bases lay in between. CDR1 and CDR2 (germline): SGHKS, YYEKEE (reference sequence). This CDR3 spans 13 amino acids.

Only a few counts were recorded for this clonotype. The chain's CDR3 is CASSLGGQGAYEQYV. The CDR3 DNA reads as TGTGCCAGCAGCTTAGGAGGACAGGGAGCCTACGAGCAGTACGTC. The chain has TRBV13 and TRBJ2-7, with TRBD1 matching 8 bases. CDR1 is PRHDT, CDR2 FYEKMQ, per germline (reference sequence). This CDR3 has 15 amino acids. V was clipped by 0 bases and J by 2 bases; unmatched bases: 3.

This clonotype was seen ten or more times. The gene calls are TRBV29-1 and TRBJ1-5; TRBD1 matches 9 bases. CDR1 is SQVTM and CDR2 is ANQGSEA in the germline V gene. V shed 6 bases and J 2 bases; nucleotides not matched to a gene: 5. The CDR3 extends over 14 amino acids. The CDR3 DNA sequence: TGCAGCGTGGGACAGGGTGGGGGCAATCAGCCCCAGCATTTT. It encodes CSVGQGGGNQPQHF.

This clonotype was observed many times. V and J are TRBV5-1 and TRBJ2-7, with TRBD2 matching 10 bases. The CDR3 totals 14 residues. Looked up from germline, CDR1 is SGHRS and CDR2 is YFSETQ. V shed 7 bases and J 1 base; nucleotides not matched to a gene: 5. The CDR3 nucleotides read TGCGCCAGCCGACAGACTAGCGGGTCCTACGAGCAGTACTTC. This translates into CASRQTSGSYEQYF.

Notes on this clonotype: Compared with germline, one end of the junction differs, possibly owing to a read error. The CDR3 DNA reads TGTGCCACCAGTGATGCCGGGACCGCCTCCAACAATGAGCAGTTCTTC. It codes for CATSDAGTASNNEQFF. J is TRBJ2-1 and V is TRBV24-1; D may be TRBD1 or TRBD2 (5 bases each). The CDR3 runs 16 residues. Germline V gives CDR1 KGHDR, CDR2 SFDVKD.